Listed here are 12 T cell receptor beta chains from one sample, sequenced in a study of T cell changes during pregnancy in multiple sclerosis. Profiling relied on immunoSEQ multiplex PCR, and the TCRdb table lists in-frame clones only, not all of them. The sample includes some 110,000 clones, about 90% of them seen just once. Source: peripheral blood, taken before pregnancy. These receptors came from a female donor with multiple sclerosis, enrolled in a pregnancy study.

V gene TRBV29-1 combines with J gene TRBJ1-1, with 7 bases identical to TRBD1. Looked up from germline, CDR1 is SQVTM and CDR2 is ANQGSEA. This CDR3 spans 15 amino acids. V lost 7 bases, J lost 3 bases, and 14 bases stayed unmatched. As DNA, the CDR3 is TGCAGCGCCTCAGACAGGGTTTTAAGGGACACTGAAGCTTTCTTT. Amino acids: CSASDRVLRDTEAFF.

The rearrangement links TRBV7-8 to TRBJ2-3; TRBD2 agrees at 14 bases. The ends lost 5 bases at V and 14 bases at J; junction bases unmatched: 12. CDR3 length: 15 residues. Germline-derived CDR1 and CDR2 are SGHVS and FQNEAQ. The CDR3 sequence is CASSPFGTSGGLRYF. DNA of the CDR3: TGTGCCAGCAGCCCCTTTGGGACTAGCGGGGGATTGCGGTATTTT. The full variable domain, completed using reference TRBV7-8 and TRBJ2-3, is GAGVSQSPRYKVAKRGQDVALRCDPISGHVSLFWYQQALGQGPEFLTYFQNEAQLDKSGLPSDRFFAERPEGSVSTLKIQRTQQEDSAVYLCASSPFGTSGGLRYFGPGTRLTVL.

The chain employs TRBV6-5 and TRBJ1-2; D remains unclear. The ends were cut back, 3 bases at V and 4 bases at J, with 12 bases in the middle. The CDR3 contains 14 residues. Germline CDR1 MNHEY, CDR2 SVGAGI. The CDR3 DNA sequence: TGTGCCAGCAGTTATACCGGGGTCATCTATGGCTACACCTTC. Amino acid sequence: CASSYTGVIYGYTF.

The gene calls are TRBV7-9 and TRBJ2-1; TRBD2 aligns across 10 bases. The CDR3 runs to 17 residues. The trim removed 2 bases at V and 8 bases at J, leaving 12 bases unmatched. CDR1 and CDR2 from the germline V gene are SEHNR and FQNEAQ (reference sequence). CDR3 DNA sequence: TGTGCCAGCAGCTTAAGGGGCGCGACTAGCGGGTACCATGAGCAGTTCTTC. This codes for CASSLRGATSGYHEQFF.

This chain joins TRBV9 and TRBJ1-6; unclear D gene. The V gene's germline CDR1 is SGDLS and CDR2 YYNGEE. Trimming cost V 0 bases and J 0 bases, with 7 bases left between them. The CDR3 totals 16 residues. CDR3 DNA: TGTGCCAGCAGCGTAGGACTGATCTCCTATAATTCACCCCTCCACTTT. Translated, it gives CASSVGLISYNSPLHF.

The chain recombines TRBV20-1 with TRBJ2-3; tentative D call: TRBD1 (6 bases). Germline lookup yields CDR1 DFQATT and CDR2 SNEGSKA (reference sequence). The CDR3 has 11 amino acids. Trimming stripped 0 bases from V and 8 bases from J, with 6 bases between. This CDR3 reads CSAREGATQYF. As DNA, the CDR3 is TGCAGTGCTAGAGAGGGGGCTACGCAGTATTTT.

The V call is TRBV11-2, the J call TRBJ1-2; D unclear. V lost 5 bases and J lost 1, with 8 bases in between. The germline gives CDR1 SGHAT, CDR2 FQNNGV. The CDR3 has 13 residues. The CDR3: CASSAGINYGYTF. The CDR3 DNA sequence: TGTGCCAGCAGCGCGGGGATTAACTATGGCTACACCTTC. Together with reference TRBV11-2 and TRBJ1-2, the CDR3 gives the full variable domain: EAGVAQSPRYKIIEKRQSVAFWCNPISGHATLYWYQQILGQGPKLLIQFQNNGVVDDSQLPKDRFSAERLKGVDSTLKIQPAKLEDSAVYLCASSAGINYGYTFGSGTRLTVV.

This clone was picked up one time. This rearrangement joins TRBV6-1 to TRBJ1-5, with 9 bases fitting TRBD1. This CDR3 has 15 residues. Trimming removed 6 bases from V and 4 bases from J; junction bases left unmatched: 7. Per the germline V gene, CDR1 is MNHNS and CDR2 is SASEGT. The CDR3 DNA is TGTGCCAGCAGGGGGACAGGGAGGGAGAATCAGCCCCAGCATTTT. Protein: CASRGTGRENQPQHF.

V usage is TRBV29-1 and J usage is TRBJ2-7, with D tentatively TRBD2 (6 bases). The CDR3 is 13 amino acids. Deletions cut 2 bases from V and 5 bases from J, with 13 bases between. Germline loops: CDR1 SQVTM, CDR2 ANQGSEA. As DNA, the CDR3 is TGCAGCGTTGAAAGTCCGGGGAGGAACGAGCAGTACTTC. Translated, it gives CSVESPGRNEQYF.

The rearrangement joins TRBV15 to TRBJ2-1, with a weak D call TRBD2 (5 bases). This CDR3 is 14 amino acids long. CDR1 LNHNV and CDR2 YYDKDF come from the germline V gene (reference sequence). V dropped 0 bases and J dropped 10 bases, with 13 bases sitting between them. The CDR3 DNA reads TGTGCCACCAGCAGAGATGGGGAGCTTAAGGAGCAGTTCTTC. Protein product: CATSRDGELKEQFF.

The chain is built from TRBV4-3 and TRBJ2-7; 8 positions agree with TRBD1. Germline-derived CDR1 and CDR2 are LGHNA and YSLEER. The CDR3 contains 15 residues. The J segment lost 6 bases and the V segment lost 3 bases, leaving 10 bases of the junction unmatched. In nucleotides, the CDR3 is TGCGCCAGCAGCCAGACCCAGACAGGGGCAGCCGAGCAGTACTTC. Residues: CASSQTQTGAAEQYF.

The gene calls are TRBV23-1 and TRBJ2-1, with 8 bases matching TRBD2. TRBV23-1 is an ORF; its function is uncertain. The V and J ends lost 3 bases and 1 base, in that order; junction bases with no gene match: 8. The CDR3 is made up of 17 amino acids. The CDR3 here is CASSQDTSGKSYNEQFF. For the CDR3, the DNA is TGCGCCAGCAGTCAGGATACTAGCGGAAAGTCCTACAATGAGCAGTTCTTC.